A single sample gave rise to the 28 T cell receptor beta chains below, sequenced in a study of CD8 T cells in ankylosing spondylitis. Broader study findings: Apparently characteristic of ankylosing spondylitis blood was a TCR beta motif (eight highly homologous variants).

TCRdb redid the calling of the 5' RACE reads with MiXCR, one entry per CDR3 protein. Counted here are around 490,000 distinct CDR3 sequences, over 4% occurring once; the ten biggest clones make up under 4.5%. No cognate antigen is known for these TCRs. The specimen was blood, either unsorted or a sorted T cell fraction (not recorded which). Source of these receptors: a male donor with ankylosing spondylitis.

This chain joins TRBV18 and TRBJ2-1, with 8 bases that match TRBD1. CDR3 length equals 14 residues. V dropped 2 bases and J dropped 5; count of bases not matched to a gene: 2. The germline V gene has CDR1 KGHSH and CDR2 LQKENI. CDR3 bases: TGTGCCAGCTCACCAGGGACAGGAGACAATGAGCAGTTCTTC. Its translation is CASSPGTGDNEQFF. Full variable domain (rest looked up from reference TRBV18 and TRBJ2-1): NAGVMQNPRHLVRRRGQEARLRCSPMKGHSHVYWYRQLPEEGLKFMVYLQKENIIDESGMPKERFSAEFPKEGPSILRIQQVVRGDSAAYFCASSPGTGDNEQFFGPGTRLTVL.

This clonotype appeared many times. The chain combines TRBV5-5 with TRBJ1-2; the match to TRBD1 covers 10 bases. The CDR3 covers 15 residues. Trimming at V came to 0 bases and at J to 6 bases, leaving 5 bases not matched to a gene. CDR1 and CDR2 (germline): SGHKS, YYEKEE (reference sequence). For the CDR3, the DNA is TGTGCCAGCAGCTTGGCCGGGACAGGGGTGGATGGCTACACCTTC. Residues: CASSLAGTGVDGYTF.

The table lists this clonotype with many counts. This sequence joins TRBV12-3 or TRBV12-4 and TRBJ1-1; 8 nucleotides match TRBD1. V lost 7 bases to trimming and J lost 5 bases; unmatched junction nucleotides: 6. The CDR3 has 13 amino acids. The CDR3 nucleotides are TGTGCCAGCACGGACAGGGTGTGGACTGAAGCTTTCTTT. Translation gives CASTDRVWTEAFF.

Many counts were recorded for this clonotype. The chain has TRBV5-1 and TRBJ1-2; D is uncertain. This CDR3 contains 15 residues. Between the trimmed V and J ends, which lost 0 bases and 3 bases, there was a span of 12 bases. Germline-derived CDR1 and CDR2 are SGHRS and YFSETQ. The CDR3 spells CASSLELTDYYGYTF. DNA of the CDR3: TGCGCCAGCAGCTTGGAACTCACGGATTACTATGGCTACACCTTC. Full variable domain (missing parts from reference TRBV5-1 and TRBJ1-2): KAGVTQTPRYLIKTRGQQVTLSCSPISGHRSVSWYQQTPGQGLQFLFEYFSETQRNKGNFPGRFSGRQFSNSRSEMNVSTLELGDSALYLCASSLELTDYYGYTFGSGTRLTVV.

V gene TRBV3-1 combines with J gene TRBJ1-1; no definite D call. The germline V and J ends were trimmed by 1 base and 7 bases, with 7 bases remaining between them. The CDR3 contains 12 residues. The germline gives CDR1 LGHDT, CDR2 YNNKEL (reference sequence). CDR3 DNA: TGTGCCAGCAGCCAAGGTCCGCATGAAGCTTTCTTT. Encoded protein: CASSQGPHEAFF.

The sample holds a few counts of this clonotype. DNA for the CDR3: TGTGCCAGCAGCCCCACCGGGACTAGCGAACAAGAGACCCAGTACTTC. Protein: CASSPTGTSEQETQYF. The V gene is TRBV7-9, the J gene TRBJ2-5; 10 positions agree with TRBD2. V dropped 5 bases and J dropped 2; count of bases not matched to a gene: 8. The length of the CDR3 is 16 residues. The germline V gene has CDR1 SEHNR and CDR2 FQNEAQ (reference sequence).

The V gene is TRBV14, the J gene TRBJ2-5; the D gene could be TRBD1 or TRBD2 (5 bases each). CDR1 is SGHDN, CDR2 FVKESK, per germline. This CDR3 has 13 residues. The V gene lost 2 bases and the J gene lost 5 bases, with 9 bases spanning the gap. CDR3 nucleotides: TGTGCCAGCAGCCAATGGGGGATGGAGACCCAGTACTTC. Translated, it gives CASSQWGMETQYF.

There are many counts of this clonotype. CDR3 loop: CASSLGWGGRGELFF. The CDR3 nucleotides read TGTGCCAGCAGCTTAGGATGGGGTGGACGGGGGGAGCTGTTTTTT. This chain uses TRBV7-2 with TRBJ2-2; D is unresolved. V was pared by 1 base and J by 8 bases, with 14 bases between. Germline-derived CDR1 and CDR2 are SGHTA and FQGNSA. This CDR3 contains 15 residues. The full variable domain, in which reference TRBV7-2 and TRBJ2-2 provide the parts outside the CDR3, is GAGVSQSPSNKVTEKGKDVELRCDPISGHTALYWYRQSLGQGLEFLIYFQGNSAPDKSGLPSDRFSAERTGGSVSTLTIQRTQQEDSAVYLCASSLGWGGRGELFFGEGSRLTVL.

The V gene is TRBV5-1, the J gene TRBJ1-1; D perhaps matches TRBD1 (6 bases). There are 17 residues in the CDR3. V lost 4 bases and J 5 bases, leaving 24 bases between the germline ends. Germline V gene sequence: CDR1 SGHRS, CDR2 YFSETQ. The CDR3 protein is CASSPRQGLGMGTEAFF. The CDR3 DNA reads as TGCGCCAGCAGCCCAAGGCAGGGGTTGGGAATGGGAACTGAAGCTTTCTTT.

Ten or more counts support this clonotype. The CDR3 here is CASSPQSLNSYNSPLHF. CDR3 DNA: TGCGCCAGCAGCCCCCAGTCCCTGAACTCCTATAATTCACCCCTCCACTTT. The rearrangement uses TRBV5-1 and TRBJ1-6, with unresolved D. Trimming pared 4 bases from V and 0 bases from J, leaving 14 bases between. Germline CDR1 reads SGHRS; CDR2 reads YFSETQ. The CDR3 has 17 amino acids.

This clonotype has a single count. V and J are TRBV20-1 and TRBJ2-1, with D perhaps assigned TRBD1 or TRBD2 (5 bases each). This CDR3 comprises 14 residues. Germline values: CDR1 DFQATT, CDR2 SNEGSKA (reference sequence). CDR3 in amino acids: CISSQGAGYNEQFF. The CDR3 DNA is TGCATCTCGAGCCAGGGTGCGGGCTACAATGAGCAGTTCTTC.

This clonotype occurred many times. This chain connects TRBV5-1 to TRBJ2-4; 9 bases line up with TRBD1. The germline CDR1 and CDR2 sequences are SGHRS and YFSETQ. CDR3 length: 14 residues. Unmatched junction bases numbered 7, after V lost 4 bases and J lost 8 bases. This chain's CDR3 is CASSVDRGYDIQYF. The CDR3 region has the DNA TGCGCCAGCAGCGTTGACAGGGGGTATGACATTCAGTACTTC.

In its sample, this clonotype was seen a few times. This sequence joins TRBV7-2 and TRBJ2-1; 10 bases are shared with TRBD1. V was pared by 1 base and J by 8 bases, with 5 bases of the junction left unmatched. Germline CDR1 SGHTA, CDR2 FQGNSA. The CDR3 is 15 amino acids. The CDR3 DNA is TGTGCCAGCAGCTTAGTCGGGACAGGGGCCCATGAGCAGTTCTTC. It translates to CASSLVGTGAHEQFF.

For this clonotype: One end of the junction does not line up with germline, which may come from a read error. V gene TRBV29-1 combines with J gene TRBJ1-2; D call uncertain. Germline-derived CDR1 and CDR2 are SQVTM and ANQGSEA. CDR3 length equals 11 residues. This CDR3 reads CSVGGSYGYSF. The CDR3 DNA follows: TGCAGCGTTGGAGGAAGCTATGGCTACTCCTTC.

This clonotype was found many times. The V gene is TRBV5-5, the J gene TRBJ1-1; D gene uncertain. Trimming left V 3 bases short and J 4 bases short, with 7 bases between. Germline V gene sequence: CDR1 SGHKS, CDR2 YYEKEE (reference sequence). The CDR3 runs 12 residues. This CDR3 is CASSWVITEAFF. In nucleotides, the CDR3 is TGTGCCAGCAGCTGGGTCATCACTGAAGCTTTCTTT.

This clonotype was counted ten times or more. The J gene is TRBJ1-4, the V gene TRBV7-8; 7 nucleotides agree with TRBD1. The CDR3 length is 16 residues. Looked up from germline, CDR1 is SGHVS and CDR2 is FQNEAQ. The V gene end was trimmed by 5 bases and the J gene end by 15 bases; junction bases not matched to a gene: 21. The CDR3 loop reads CASSPLTTGASGVVFF. CDR3 nucleotide sequence: TGTGCCAGCAGCCCACTTACTACAGGGGCCTCAGGTGTGGTGTTTTTT.

The chain combines TRBV7-9 with TRBJ2-1; 7 bases fit TRBD1. Looked up from germline, CDR1 is SEHNR and CDR2 is FQNEAQ (reference sequence). V was clipped by 5 bases and J by 0 bases; unmatched bases: 10. The CDR3 covers 17 residues. CDR3: CASSPPLSGGSYNEQFF. CDR3 coding DNA: TGTGCCAGCAGCCCACCCCTGTCAGGGGGCTCCTACAATGAGCAGTTCTTC.

This clonotype was found a few times. For the CDR3, the DNA is TGTGCCAGCAGCCAGGAAACCAGGGTTGGCTACACCTTC. Translating gives CASSQETRVGYTF. The rearrangement joins TRBV3-1 to TRBJ1-2, with TRBD1 as a possible D gene (5 bases). Germline values: CDR1 LGHDT, CDR2 YNNKEL (reference sequence). V shed 3 bases and J shed 7 bases, with 12 bases lying between them. There are 13 residues in the CDR3.

This clonotype was counted ten times or more. This chain links TRBV7-9 with TRBJ2-1; D may correspond to TRBD1 or TRBD2 (7 bases each). CDR1 SEHNR and CDR2 FQNEAQ come from the germline V gene (reference sequence). Trimming took 0 bases from V and 6 from J, leaving 12 bases between them. The CDR3 runs to 15 residues. This chain's CDR3 is CASSLAQGRGNEQFF. In DNA form, the CDR3 reads TGTGCCAGCAGCTTAGCACAGGGGAGGGGCAATGAGCAGTTCTTC. The full variable domain, with the rest looked up from reference TRBV7-9 and TRBJ2-1, is DTGVSQNPRHKITKRGQNVTFRCDPISEHNRLYWYRQTLGQGPEFLTYFQNEAQLEKSRLLSDRFSAERPKGSFSTLEIQRTEQGDSAMYLCASSLAQGRGNEQFFGPGTRLTVL.

This clonotype was seen repeatedly, ten times or more. The chain links TRBV5-1 to TRBJ2-7; 7 nucleotides agree with TRBD1. Germline CDR1 and CDR2: SGHRS and YFSETQ. The CDR3 covers 16 residues. Trimming cost V 2 bases and J 6 bases; bases outside gene matches: 14. The CDR3 loop is CASSFLGRDRAREQYF. CDR3 coding DNA: TGCGCCAGCAGCTTCCTAGGGAGAGACAGGGCACGCGAGCAGTACTTC.

This clonotype has a count of ten or more. V usage is TRBV29-1 and J usage is TRBJ2-3; 7 bases are a match to TRBD2. V was pared by 7 bases and J by 1 base, with 5 bases of the junction left unmatched. Germline V lookup: CDR1 SQVTM, CDR2 ANQGSEA. This CDR3 contains 13 residues. The CDR3 DNA is TGCAGCGGTCTAGCGGCTGGCACAGATACGCAGTATTTT. Amino acid sequence: CSGLAAGTDTQYF.

This chain links TRBV29-1 with TRBJ2-3; D is possibly TRBD2 (6 bases). This CDR3 is built from 14 residues. Trimming cost V 6 bases and J 4 bases, with 17 bases left between them. Germline V gene data show CDR1 as SQVTM and CDR2 as ANQGSEA. The CDR3 protein is CSVEKGRLADTQYF. The CDR3 bases are TGCAGCGTCGAAAAAGGAAGACTAGCAGATACGCAGTATTTT.

This clonotype came up many times. V and J are TRBV7-9 and TRBJ1-2, with D unclear. V was cut by 4 bases and J by 0 bases, with 9 bases left in between. This CDR3 has 14 residues. CDR1 SEHNR and CDR2 FQNEAQ come from the germline V gene (reference sequence). The CDR3 coding sequence is TGTGCCAGCAGCTCTACACGAGCTAACTATGGCTACACCTTC. Amino acids: CASSSTRANYGYTF. Variable domain in full (rest from reference TRBV7-9 and TRBJ1-2): DTGVSQNPRHKITKRGQNVTFRCDPISEHNRLYWYRQTLGQGPEFLTYFQNEAQLEKSRLLSDRFSAERPKGSFSTLEIQRTEQGDSAMYLCASSSTRANYGYTFGSGTRLTVV.

This clonotype was counted at least ten times. The chain employs TRBV6-1 and TRBJ1-2, with 10 nucleotides matching TRBD1. CDR3 size: 13 residues. Germline V gene lookup returns CDR1 MNHNS and CDR2 SASEGT. After removal of 5 bases from V and 6 bases from J, the junction contained 3 bases not matched to a gene. The DNA for the CDR3 is TGTGCCAGCAGTCCGGGACAGGGGCATGGCTACACCTTC. Translating gives CASSPGQGHGYTF.

This clonotype turned up a few times. This chain links TRBV6-1 with TRBJ2-7, with 12 bases that match TRBD2. Germline loops: CDR1 MNHNS, CDR2 SASEGT. V dropped 7 bases and J dropped 2; count of bases not matched to a gene: 3. There are 14 residues in the CDR3. The CDR3 loop reads CASTSSGRAYEQYF. As DNA, the CDR3 is TGTGCCAGCACCTCTAGCGGGAGGGCCTACGAGCAGTACTTC.

The V gene is TRBV13, the J gene TRBJ1-6; 7 bases are shared with TRBD1. Germline lookup yields CDR1 PRHDT and CDR2 FYEKMQ (reference sequence). CDR3 size: 15 residues. With V trimmed by 4 bases and J by 7 bases, 7 bases remained unmatched. The CDR3 DNA sequence: TGTGCCAGCAGCTCAACCGGGACAGAGAATTCACCCCTCCACTTT. It codes for CASSSTGTENSPLHF.

This clonotype was detected ten times or more. J is TRBJ1-1 and V is TRBV7-9; no firm D call. The CDR3 extends over 12 amino acids. The ends were cut back, 3 bases at V and 4 bases at J, with 6 bases in the middle. Germline CDR1 and CDR2: SEHNR and FQNEAQ (reference sequence). CDR3 bases: TGTGCCAGCAGCTTTTTGGGCACTGAAGCTTTCTTT. Translation: CASSFLGTEAFF.

This clonotype was picked up many times. The gene calls are TRBV24-1 and TRBJ2-1, with a weak D call TRBD1 (6 bases). Germline V lookup: CDR1 KGHDR, CDR2 SFDVKD. The CDR3 has 15 residues. V was shortened by 4 bases and J by 3 bases, with 12 bases between the two germline ends. The CDR3 DNA sequence: TGTGCCACCAGTGACTATGACAGGTTCTACAATGAGCAGTTCTTC. It codes for CATSDYDRFYNEQFF.